Given below is one T cell receptor beta chain in context. These data come from a study of blood T cell repertoires in COVID-19. Study-wide context: Nucleic acid was either cDNA or gDNA, and it came from T cells, B-cell-depleted T cells, or PBMCs.

Seattle-derived patients entered the study during active infection and were followed longitudinally. The table came from immunoSEQ multiplex PCR; TCRdb's copy has only in-frame clones and leaves some out. The sample contains 200,000 to 250,000 clones, about 88% of which appear only once. The ends lost 5 bases at V and 10 bases at J; junction bases unmatched: 21. Germline lookup yields CDR1 SGHAT and CDR2 FQNNGV. This CDR3 region has 17 residues. The receptor's source is a woman aged 50 to 60 with COVID-19, enrolled during active disease. This rearrangement joins TRBV11-2 to TRBJ1-1; 8 bases are a match to TRBD1. Sequenced input: peripheral blood. The CDR3 DNA reads TGTGCCAGCAGCCCCGCCACCCCGAGGGACAGGATGCTGGGAGCTTTCTTT. It codes for CASSPATPRDRMLGAFF.